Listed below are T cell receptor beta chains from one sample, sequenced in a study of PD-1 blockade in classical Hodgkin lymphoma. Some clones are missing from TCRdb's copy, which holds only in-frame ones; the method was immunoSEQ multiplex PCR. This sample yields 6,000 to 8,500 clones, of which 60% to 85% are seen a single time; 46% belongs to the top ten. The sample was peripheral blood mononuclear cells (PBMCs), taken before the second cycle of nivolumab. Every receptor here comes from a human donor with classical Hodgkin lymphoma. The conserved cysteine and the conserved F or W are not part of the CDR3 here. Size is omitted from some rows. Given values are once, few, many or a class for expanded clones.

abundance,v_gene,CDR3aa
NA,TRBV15,ATSSGGNEKLF
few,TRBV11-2,ASSLGGLAGTGELF
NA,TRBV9,ASSARDAGELF
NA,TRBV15,ATSRDRGSLEQY
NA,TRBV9,ASRGGTADYGYT
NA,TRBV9,ASSLGFTGELF
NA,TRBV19,ASSITRAGFSYEQY
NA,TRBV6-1,ASSEWGPGQGLGTQY
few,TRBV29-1,SVSTTGELF
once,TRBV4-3,ASSPRQGITGELF
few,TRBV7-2,ASSLLRDKLF